The rows below give T cell receptor beta chains drawn from one sample of a study of blood T cell repertoires in COVID-19. TCRdb's table, derived via immunoSEQ multiplex PCR, lists solely in-frame clones and lacks some. The sample lists about 230,000 clones, 88% occurring once. What was sequenced was PBMCs or T cells enriched from blood (not recorded which). The receptors were sampled from a woman aged 40 to 49 with acute COVID-19. The CDR3 runs from the conserved cysteine through the conserved F or W. A D gene is named only where the DNA matches it firmly. Clone size is stated in some rows and not others, as once, few, many or a class when expanded.

-,17,-,TRBJ2-2,TRBV19,TGTGCCAGTAGGATATTCGGTCCAGGAACGAACACCGGGGAGCTGTTTTTT,CASRIFGPGTNTGELFF
-,14,TRBD1,TRBJ1-4,TRBV7-2,TGTGCCAGCAGCTCAGGGGGCGCGGGAGAAAAACTGTTTTTT,CASSSGGAGEKLFF
-,15,-,TRBJ2-1,TRBV5-1,TGCGCCAGCAGCTTGGGGCGGGGTGGGCACAATGAGCAGTTCTTC,CASSLGRGGHNEQFF
-,15,TRBD1,TRBJ1-2,TRBV19,TGTGCCAGTAGTTCAAGGACAGGGGGTACCTATGGCTACACCTTC,CASSSRTGGTYGYTF
-,15,TRBD1,TRBJ1-5,TRBV10-3,TGTGCCACCCGACAGGGGACGGGCGGCAATCAGCCCCAGCATTTT,CATRQGTGGNQPQHF
-,15,-,TRBJ2-1,TRBV5-6,TGTGCCAGCAGCTTGGTCGTGGCGGGGTACAATGAGCAGTTCTTC,CASSLVVAGYNEQFF
-,15,-,TRBJ2-3,TRBV2,TGTGCCAGCAGTCGACAGGTGACCCGCACAGATACGCAGTATTTT,CASSRQVTRTDTQYF
-,14,TRBD1,TRBJ2-6,TRBV4-3,TGCGCCAGCAGCCGGGATGACAGGGACAGCGTCCTGACTTTC,CASSRDDRDSVLTF
few,15,TRBD2,TRBJ2-1,TRBV7-2,TGTGCCAGCAGCCCCGGGACTAGCGGGATAAATGAGCAGTTCTTC,CASSPGTSGINEQFF
-,15,TRBD1,TRBJ1-5,TRBV7-2,TGTGCCAGCAGCCCGCGGACAGGTAGCAATCAGCCCCAGCATTTT,CASSPRTGSNQPQHF
once,14,-,TRBJ2-3,TRBV19,TGTGCCAGTAGCCAGGGGGGAGTTACAGATACGCAGTATTTT,CASSQGGVTDTQYF
-,15,-,TRBJ2-5,TRBV5-1,TGCGCCAGCAGTCGAAACCGACTGTACCAAGAGACCCAGTACTTC,CASSRNRLYQETQYF
-,16,TRBD2,TRBJ2-3,TRBV7-2,TGTGCCAGCAGTCTAACTAGCGGGAGTATCACAGATACGCAGTATTTT,CASSLTSGSITDTQYF
-,16,-,TRBJ2-1,TRBV7-2,TGTGCCAGCAACGATGGCCCAGGGGATAGTGCCAATGAGCAGTTCTTC,CASNDGPGDSANEQFF
-,15,-,TRBJ1-5,TRBV10-3,TGTGCCATCAGTGAGTCGTTTGTAGGCAATCAGCCCCAGCATTTT,CAISESFVGNQPQHF
-,14,TRBD1,TRBJ1-1,TRBV27,TGTGCCAGCCTGGACAGGGGAATAGGGACTGAAGCTTTCTTT,CASLDRGIGTEAFF
-,15,TRBD2,TRBJ2-1,TRBV5-8,TGTGCCAGCAGCTTGACTAGCGACACTTACAATGAGCAGTTCTTC,CASSLTSDTYNEQFF
-,11,-,TRBJ2-2,TRBV29-1,TGCAGCGTTCAGGGCACCGGGGAGCTGTTTTTT,CSVQGTGELFF
-,14,TRBD2,TRBJ2-1,TRBV6-5,TGTGCCAGCAGCGTGACTAGCGGGGGGGCTCTGGAGTTCTTC,CASSVTSGGALEFF
-,15,TRBD2,TRBJ2-2,TRBV29-1,TGCAGCGTTGCTAGCGGGAGGGCGAACACCGGGGAGCTGTTTTTT,CSVASGRANTGELFF
-,15,TRBD1,TRBJ1-1,TRBV18,TGTGCCAGCTCACCACCAGGGACAGGAGGGACTGAAGCTTTCTTT,CASSPPGTGGTEAFF
-,15,-,TRBJ1-1,TRBV2,TGTGCCAGCAGTGAAGCGCTTCCGACACCCCCTGAAGCTTTCTTT,CASSEALPTPPEAFF
-,15,TRBD1,TRBJ1-1,TRBV19,TGTGCCAGTAGGACGACAGGGACCGAGAACACTGAAGCTTTCTTT,CASRTTGTENTEAFF
-,16,TRBD2,TRBJ2-1,TRBV24-1,TGTGCCACCAGTGACTGGACTAGCGGGAGAAGCAATGAGCAGTTCTTC,CATSDWTSGRSNEQFF
-,14,-,TRBJ1-5,TRBV2,TGTGCCACCAGAGGGGAAATCAGCAATCAGCCCCAGCATTTT,CATRGEISNQPQHF
-,13,-,TRBJ1-2,TRBV12-3/TRBV12-4,TGTGCCAGTGTGTCAGTCGGGGTAGTAGGCTACACCTTC,CASVSVGVVGYTF